The 31 T cell receptor beta chains in this list originate from one sample, sequenced in a study of OX40 agonist ivuxolimab in advanced cancers. This table comes from immunoSEQ multiplex PCR, and its TCRdb copy is limited to in-frame clones, with some not included. Of under 95,000 clones listed, approximately 89% were seen once; the top ten hold around 0.18%. The sequencing here drew on CD4+ or CD8+ T cells sorted from blood, taken in a trial of the OX40 agonist ivuxolimab. These receptor sequences come from an adult with an advanced solid tumor such as melanoma, head and neck, liver or kidney cancer.

CDR3 in DNA: TGTGCCAGTAGTATAGTCGCTGGTGATAATTCACCCCTCCACTTT. Translation: CASSIVAGDNSPLHF. The gene calls are TRBV19 and TRBJ1-6; D remains unclear. Germline lookup yields CDR1 LNHDA and CDR2 SQIVND (reference sequence). Deletions cut 1 base from V and 5 bases from J, with 9 bases between. CDR3 size: 15 residues.

The rearrangement uses TRBV29-1 and TRBJ2-7; D possibly corresponds to TRBD1 (5 bases). The germline gives CDR1 SQVTM, CDR2 ANQGSEA. Trimming removed 5 bases at V and 7 bases at J, with 12 bases between. The CDR3 length is 11 residues. DNA of the CDR3: TGCAGCGTTCTCGTGCAGGGTGAGCAGTACTTC. Translated: CSVLVQGEQYF.

V and J are TRBV9 and TRBJ2-3; 7 bases align to TRBD2. The CDR3 runs 16 residues. Trimming at V came to 0 bases and at J to 6 bases, leaving 10 bases not matched to a gene. Germline V gives CDR1 SGDLS, CDR2 YYNGEE. The CDR3 region has the DNA TGTGCCAGCAGCGTAGCTCCTACCTCCGGGGGGGATACGCAGTATTTT. Its protein product is CASSVAPTSGGDTQYF.

This chain links TRBV7-3 with TRBJ2-2; no clear D gene. V was pared by 2 bases and J by 1 base, with 5 bases between. Germline lookup yields CDR1 SGHTA and CDR2 FQGTGA. The CDR3 has 14 residues. The CDR3 DNA sequence: TGTGCCAGCAGCTTAGTCAGGAACACCGGGGAGCTGTTTTTT. Translated: CASSLVRNTGELFF.

This chain uses TRBV28 with TRBJ2-1, with TRBD2 as a possible D gene (5 bases). Per the germline V gene, CDR1 is MDHEN and CDR2 is SYDVKM. The CDR3 totals 12 residues. Trimming removed 6 bases from V and 5 bases from J, with 8 bases in between. CDR3 sequence: CASSLGNNEQFF. The CDR3 DNA reads TGTGCCAGCAGCCTCGGGAACAATGAGCAGTTCTTC.

This clone has just one count. The chain combines TRBV19 with TRBJ1-5, with D unresolved. Germline V CDR1 and CDR2: LNHDA, SQIVND (reference sequence). CDR3 length: 18 residues. Between the trimmed V and J ends, which lost 0 bases and 4 bases, there was a span of 19 bases. DNA of the CDR3: TGTGCCAGTAGTATAGATGGCAGACTCGACCCTCCTAATCAGCCCCAGCATTTT. Residues: CASSIDGRLDPPNQPQHF. Variable domain in full (rest from reference TRBV19 and TRBJ1-5): DGGITQSPKYLFRKEGQNVTLSCEQNLNHDAMYWYRQDPGQGLRLIYYSQIVNDFQKGDIAEGYSVSREKKESFPLTVTSAQKNPTAFYLCASSIDGRLDPPNQPQHFGDGTRLSIL.

This chain links TRBV5-1 with TRBJ1-1; D uncertain. Trimming took 1 base from V and 0 from J, leaving 4 bases between them. Germline-derived CDR1 and CDR2 are SGHRS and YFSETQ. The CDR3 contains 13 residues. The chain's CDR3 is CASSLSVNTEAFF. The CDR3 region has the DNA TGCGCCAGCAGCTTGTCAGTGAACACTGAAGCTTTCTTT.

The gene calls are TRBV18 and TRBJ1-6; D uncertain. V was clipped by 3 bases and J by 2 bases, with 8 bases between them. Germline lookup yields CDR1 KGHSH and CDR2 LQKENI. The CDR3 spans 15 residues. The CDR3 coding sequence is TGTGCCAGCTCACCCGGGTTGACCTATAATTCACCCCTCCACTTT. Residues: CASSPGLTYNSPLHF.

This clone was observed a single time. The V gene is TRBV19, the J gene TRBJ1-1; TRBD1 aligns across 12 bases. Germline-derived CDR1 and CDR2 are LNHDA and SQIVND (reference sequence). V shed 3 bases and J 11 bases; nucleotides not matched to a gene: 7. This CDR3 is built from 14 residues. In DNA, the CDR3 is TGTGCCAGTAGTATCGAGGGACAGGGGGCAGGGGCTTTCTTT. Its protein product is CASSIEGQGAGAFF.

The chain combines TRBV7-8 with TRBJ1-2; 8 bases match TRBD1. Trimming removed 0 bases from V and 6 bases from J; junction bases left unmatched: 6. Germline V gives CDR1 SGHVS, CDR2 FQNEAQ. The CDR3 is 15 amino acids. CDR3 in amino acids: CASSLAIRGRNGYTF. DNA for the CDR3: TGTGCCAGCAGCTTAGCTATCAGGGGGCGGAATGGCTACACCTTC.

CDR3 residues: CASKASGSYEQYF. CDR3 sequence (DNA): TGTGCCAGCAAGGCTAGCGGGAGTTACGAGCAGTACTTC. The chain couples TRBV6-1 to TRBJ2-7, with 10 nucleotides matching TRBD2. The germline V gene encodes CDR1 MNHNS and CDR2 SASEGT. Germline trimming cut 7 bases from V and 4 bases from J; bases unmatched to any gene: 4. This CDR3 comprises 13 residues.

The rearrangement uses TRBV6-4 and TRBJ1-1, with D maybe TRBD1 (5 bases). There are 13 residues in the CDR3. V was cut by 10 bases and J by 5 bases, with 17 bases left in between. Per the germline V gene, CDR1 is MRHNA and CDR2 is SNTAGT. This CDR3 reads CATSPGSGTEAFF. The DNA for the CDR3 is TGTGCCACCTCCCCAGGGTCAGGAACTGAAGCTTTCTTT.

This clone was observed a single time. The CDR3 spells CASSVSPGTSYGYTF. Written as DNA, the CDR3 is TGTGCCAGCAGCGTATCCCCCGGGACGTCCTATGGCTACACCTTC. The chain is built from TRBV9 and TRBJ1-2, with a tentative D call TRBD1 (5 bases). Germline V gives CDR1 SGDLS, CDR2 YYNGEE. Trimming shortened V by 1 base and J by 4 bases, and 14 bases separated the two germline ends. The CDR3 has 15 amino acids.

This clone was seen just once. V and J are TRBV28 and TRBJ1-4, with D possibly matching TRBD1 (6 bases). The CDR3 contains 15 residues. Trimming shortened V by 3 bases and J by 7 bases, and 15 bases separated the two germline ends. Germline loops: CDR1 MDHEN, CDR2 SYDVKM. The CDR3 is CASSFPQGMAEKLFF. The CDR3 region has the DNA TGTGCCAGCAGTTTTCCCCAGGGGATGGCTGAAAAACTGTTTTTT.

This chain uses TRBV19 with TRBJ2-7, with a possible D match to TRBD1 (5 bases). The germline V and J ends were trimmed by 3 bases and 6 bases, with 12 bases remaining between them. The CDR3 is 13 residues long. Per the germline V gene, CDR1 is LNHDA and CDR2 is SQIVND (reference sequence). CDR3 DNA sequence: TGTGCCAGTAGTATTCTGCAGGGCGGCGAGCAGTACTTC. It is translated as CASSILQGGEQYF.

CDR3 in DNA: TGCGCCAGCAGCTCAACAGGAAGAGGCTATGGCTACACCTTC. Encoded protein: CASSSTGRGYGYTF. The chain combines TRBV5-1 with TRBJ1-2; weak D call: TRBD1 (5 bases). The germline V and J ends were trimmed by 3 bases and 4 bases, with 13 bases remaining between them. The V gene's germline CDR1 is SGHRS and CDR2 YFSETQ. The CDR3 sequence is 14 residues long. The whole variable domain, remainder taken from reference TRBV5-1 and TRBJ1-2, is KAGVTQTPRYLIKTRGQQVTLSCSPISGHRSVSWYQQTPGQGLQFLFEYFSETQRNKGNFPGRFSGRQFSNSRSEMNVSTLELGDSALYLCASSSTGRGYGYTFGSGTRLTVV.

This sequence joins TRBV19 and TRBJ2-1; 9 bases map to TRBD2. The ends lost 2 bases at V and 4 bases at J; junction bases unmatched: 6. This CDR3 is 16 amino acids long. Germline V gives CDR1 LNHDA, CDR2 SQIVND (reference sequence). In DNA form, the CDR3 reads TGTGCCAGTAGTATAAGGAGGCGGGGGGGATACAATGAGCAGTTCTTC. Residues: CASSIRRRGGYNEQFF.

This chain uses TRBV28 with TRBJ2-1, with D perhaps TRBD1 or TRBD2 (6 bases each). V lost 3 bases and J lost 9, with 21 bases in between. CDR1 MDHEN and CDR2 SYDVKM come from the germline V gene. CDR3 length: 16 residues. Written as DNA, the CDR3 is TGTGCCAGCAGTTTCCCGGGGGCAGGGCTAAGGGGTGAGCAGTTCTTC. Amino acids: CASSFPGAGLRGEQFF.

The rearrangement uses TRBV2 and TRBJ1-5, with 8 positions matching TRBD1. CDR3 length: 18 residues. Germline CDR1 and CDR2: SNHLY and FYNNEI. The V and J ends lost 6 bases and 1 base, in that order; junction bases with no gene match: 14. The CDR3 protein is CASRERTGSGISNQPQHF. CDR3 nucleotides: TGTGCCAGCAGAGAGAGGACAGGGTCGGGTATAAGCAATCAGCCCCAGCATTTT.

The rearrangement links TRBV28 to TRBJ2-7; 7 bases align to TRBD1. The V gene end was trimmed by 2 bases and the J gene end by 5 bases; junction bases not matched to a gene: 6. This CDR3 comprises 14 residues. Looked up from germline, CDR1 is MDHEN and CDR2 is SYDVKM. CDR3 in DNA: TGTGCCAGCAGTTTAACAGGGGCCCTCCACGAGCAGTACTTC. The encoded protein is CASSLTGALHEQYF.

The V call is TRBV30, the J call TRBJ1-1, with D hard to call. The CDR3 contains 15 residues. Germline V lookup: CDR1 GTSNPN, CDR2 SVGIG (reference sequence). Trimming cost V 4 bases and J 0 bases, with 15 bases left between them. CDR3 sequence: CAWTSLDLLNTEAFF. In nucleotides, the CDR3 is TGTGCCTGGACCAGCCTTGACTTACTGAACACTGAAGCTTTCTTT.

The V call is TRBV30, the J call TRBJ1-2, with D possibly being TRBD1 (5 bases). From germline, CDR1 is GTSNPN and CDR2 SVGIG (reference sequence). This CDR3 is built from 13 residues. V was clipped by 4 bases and J by 8 bases, with 17 bases between them. Here the CDR3 reads CAWIQTGGGGYTF. CDR3 nucleotide sequence: TGTGCCTGGATCCAAACGGGGGGAGGAGGCTACACCTTC.

This rearrangement joins TRBV5-8 to TRBJ1-3, with D hard to call. The V end lost 3 bases, the J end lost 0 bases, and 10 bases lay between the germline ends. The CDR3 has 15 amino acids. Germline CDR1 SGHTS, CDR2 YDEGEE. CDR3 DNA: TGTGCCAGCAGCTCGACGGTCCTCTCTGGAAACACCATATATTTT. It encodes CASSSTVLSGNTIYF.

V gene TRBV6-5 combines with J gene TRBJ1-3; D is ambiguous. Per the germline V gene, CDR1 is MNHEY and CDR2 is SVGAGI. Trimming stripped 2 bases from V and 0 bases from J, with 11 bases between. The CDR3 extends over 16 amino acids. The CDR3 DNA is TGTGCCAGCAGTTACACCAGGTCTTTCTCTGGAAACACCATATATTTT. Its protein product is CASSYTRSFSGNTIYF.

This chain connects TRBV15 to TRBJ2-7; 11 bases fit TRBD1. The CDR3 has 15 residues. Germline CDR1 and CDR2: LNHNV and YYDKDF (reference sequence). The J segment lost 2 bases and the V segment lost 1 base, leaving 1 base of the junction unmatched. The CDR3, as DNA: TGTGCCACCAGCAGAGCGGGACAGGGGGCCTACGAGCAGTACTTC. Translated, it gives CATSRAGQGAYEQYF. The whole variable domain, filled in from reference TRBV15 and TRBJ2-7, reads DAMVIQNPRYQVTQFGKPVTLSCSQTLNHNVMYWYQQKSSQAPKLLFHYYDKDFNNEADTPDNFQSRRPNTSFCFLDIRSPGLGDTAMYLCATSRAGQGAYEQYFGPGTRLTVT.

This rearrangement joins TRBV6-1 to TRBJ1-5, with D possibly being TRBD1 (5 bases). Germline loops: CDR1 MNHNS, CDR2 SASEGT. The V and J ends lost 0 bases and 5 bases respectively, with 5 bases between them. CDR3 length: 13 residues. CDR3 bases: TGTGCCAGCAGTGAAGCCAGGGATCAGCCCCAGCATTTT. As protein: CASSEARDQPQHF.

This chain uses TRBV4-1 with TRBJ1-6, with D maybe TRBD1 (5 bases). Germline lookup yields CDR1 MGHRA and CDR2 YSYEKL. The CDR3 runs 17 residues. Trimming shortened V by 4 bases and J by 0 bases, and 13 bases separated the two germline ends. The CDR3 loop is CASSRGAILSYNSPLHF. CDR3 in DNA: TGCGCCAGCAGCCGTGGGGCGATACTCTCCTATAATTCACCCCTCCACTTT.

The genes are TRBV7-8 and TRBJ2-7; 14 nucleotides match TRBD2. The CDR3 spans 18 residues. Trimming cost V 2 bases and J 0 bases; bases outside gene matches: 6. CDR1 is SGHVS, CDR2 FQNEAQ, per germline. The DNA for the CDR3 is TGTGCCAGCAGCTTACAGACTAGCGGGGGGGCAACCTCCTACGAGCAGTACTTC. As protein: CASSLQTSGGATSYEQYF.

The chain has TRBV6-1 and TRBJ1-6; possibly TRBD1 for D (6 bases). Germline V gene sequence: CDR1 MNHNS, CDR2 SASEGT. Trimming took off 8 bases at V and 8 bases at J, with 19 bases between the two ends. This CDR3 region has 15 residues. CDR3 loop: CASCTYRVRDSPLHF. The CDR3 nucleotides read TGTGCCAGCTGCACCTACAGGGTAAGGGATTCACCCCTCCACTTT.

This chain links TRBV19 with TRBJ1-1; 7 positions agree with TRBD1. Germline lookup yields CDR1 LNHDA and CDR2 SQIVND (reference sequence). The ends lost 5 bases at V and 0 bases at J; junction bases unmatched: 6. CDR3 length: 15 residues. The CDR3 reads CASSAPGQMNTEAFF. CDR3 nucleotides: TGTGCCAGTAGTGCCCCGGGACAGATGAACACTGAAGCTTTCTTT. The complete variable domain, with remaining parts taken from reference TRBV19 and TRBJ1-1, reads DGGITQSPKYLFRKEGQNVTLSCEQNLNHDAMYWYRQDPGQGLRLIYYSQIVNDFQKGDIAEGYSVSREKKESFPLTVTSAQKNPTAFYLCASSAPGQMNTEAFFGQGTRLTVV.

With respect to this clone: The junction departs from the called germline gene at one end, perhaps through a read error. This chain links TRBV27 with TRBJ1-6, with D uncertain. Germline loops: CDR1 MNHEY, CDR2 SMNVEV (reference sequence). This CDR3 is 13 amino acids long. As DNA, the CDR3 is TGTGCTAGCAGAAGCTCCTATAATTCACCCCTCCACTTT. Protein: CASRSSYNSPLHF.